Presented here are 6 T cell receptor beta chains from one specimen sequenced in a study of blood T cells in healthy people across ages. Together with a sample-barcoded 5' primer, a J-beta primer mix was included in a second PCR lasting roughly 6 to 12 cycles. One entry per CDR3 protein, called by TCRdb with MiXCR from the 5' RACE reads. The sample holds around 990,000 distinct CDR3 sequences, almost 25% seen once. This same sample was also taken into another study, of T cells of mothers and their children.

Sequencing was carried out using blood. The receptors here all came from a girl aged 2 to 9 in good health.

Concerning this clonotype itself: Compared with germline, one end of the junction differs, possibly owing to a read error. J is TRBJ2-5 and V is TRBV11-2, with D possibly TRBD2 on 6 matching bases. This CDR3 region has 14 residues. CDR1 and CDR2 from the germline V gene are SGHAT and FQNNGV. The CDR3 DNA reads TGTGCCAGCAACCCGGGTGGAGGGGTAGAGGCCCAGTACTTC. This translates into CASNPGGGVEAQYF.

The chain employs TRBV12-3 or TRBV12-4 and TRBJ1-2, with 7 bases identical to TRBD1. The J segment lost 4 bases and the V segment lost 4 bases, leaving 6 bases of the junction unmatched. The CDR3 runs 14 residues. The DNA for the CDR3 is TGTGCCAGCAGTTGGGGGGACAGCCTCTATGGCTACACCTTC. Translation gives CASSWGDSLYGYTF.

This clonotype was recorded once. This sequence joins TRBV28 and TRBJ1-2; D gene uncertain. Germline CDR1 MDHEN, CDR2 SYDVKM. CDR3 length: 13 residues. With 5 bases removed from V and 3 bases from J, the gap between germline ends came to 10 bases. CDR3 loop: CASSLDKYYGYTF. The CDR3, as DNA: TGTGCCAGCAGTCTAGACAAGTACTATGGCTACACCTTC.

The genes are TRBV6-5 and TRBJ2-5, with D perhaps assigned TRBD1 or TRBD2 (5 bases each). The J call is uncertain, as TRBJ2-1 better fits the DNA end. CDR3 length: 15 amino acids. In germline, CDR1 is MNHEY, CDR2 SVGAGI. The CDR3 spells CASSYYGGPDNEQFF. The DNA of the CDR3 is TGTGCCAGCAGTTACTATGGGGGACCAGACAATGAGCAGTTCTTC.

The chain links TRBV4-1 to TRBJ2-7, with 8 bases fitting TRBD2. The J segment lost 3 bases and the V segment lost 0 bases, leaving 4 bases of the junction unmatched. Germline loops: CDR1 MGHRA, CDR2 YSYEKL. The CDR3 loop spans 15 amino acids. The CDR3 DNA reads TGCGCCAGCAGCCAAGAGGGACTAGTGTACTACGAGCAGTACTTC. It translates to CASSQEGLVYYEQYF.

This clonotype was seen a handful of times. The CDR3 sequence: CSARLAGSSGYTF. The CDR3 bases are TGCAGTGCTAGATTGGCAGGGAGTAGTGGCTACACCTTC. The chain couples TRBV20-1 to TRBJ1-2, with D perhaps TRBD1 (5 bases). There are 13 residues in the CDR3. The V end was cut by 2 bases, the J end by 7 bases, with 14 bases between. The V gene's germline CDR1 is DFQATT and CDR2 SNEGSKA (reference sequence).